This paragraph covers one T cell receptor beta chain sequence. What it recognizes is unknown. These data originate in a study of regulatory T cells in long-lasting Graves disease. Study results and limitations: Persistent cases favored TRBV28, TRBJ1-2 and TRBJ2-5.

Arm-PCR of CDR3 regions and iRepertoire HTBI primers were used to build TCR beta libraries. TCRdb processed the multiplex PCR reads anew with MiXCR; each CDR3 protein has one entry. The profile shows about 540,000 distinct CDR3 sequences, 13% of them singletons. The germline V gene encodes CDR1 WSHSY and CDR2 SAAADI. V shed 1 base and J shed 2 bases, with 9 bases lying between them. The CDR3 length is 14 residues. Documented time point: newly diagnosed GD, antithyroid drugs for less than 3 months. The TCR library was prepared using RNA isolated from PBMCs. The same specimen was also included in a second study, on T cells in Graves' hyperthyroidism and ophthalmopathy. From that study: Using the HTBI primer set, a first-round RT-PCR was run on the TCR CDR3.

The V and J genes are TRBV10-2 and TRBJ2-7, with D tentatively TRBD1 or TRBD2 (5 bases each). The sequences come from peripheral blood mononuclear cells (PBMCs), collected at new diagnosis, from a patient treated with antithyroid drugs. The sequence came from a man aged 25-45 years with Graves disease. This chain's CDR3 is CASSELRGAYEQYF. The CDR3 DNA reads as TGCGCCAGCAGTGAGTTGAGAGGGGCCTACGAGCAGTACTTC.